These T cell receptor beta chains were read from a single sample in a study of blood T cell repertoires in COVID-19. Profiled with immunoSEQ multiplex PCR; TCRdb holds only in-frame clones, not every one. The table lists a few hundred thousand clones, over 80% of them singletons, with 8% to 9% in the top ten. Sequencing was done on a sample of PBMCs or T cells enriched from blood (not recorded which). Source of these receptors: a woman younger than 30 who had recovered from COVID-19. Each CDR3 is given with its conserved first and last residue. Fields, in order: D gene, J gene, V gene, clone size, CDR3 DNA, CDR3 protein. D genes are given only for firm matches. Expanded clones get a size class; other rows say once, few or many, or leave the size out.

>NA|TRBJ1-6|TRBV4-3|NA
TGCGCCAGCAGCCGGAAACAGGGTTTCTATAATTCACCCCTCCACTTT
CASSRKQGFYNSPLHF
>NA|TRBJ1-5|TRBV7-2|NA
TGTGCCAGCAGCTTGGTTCACGGGGTAAATCAGCCCCAGCATTTT
CASSLVHGVNQPQHF
>NA|TRBJ2-7|TRBV27|NA
TGTGCCAGCAGTCCCGCGAGCTCTACTTACGAGCAGTACTTC
CASSPASSTYEQYF
>NA|TRBJ1-5|TRBV9|NA
TGTGCCAGCAGCGTAGGGCTGGATCAGCCCCAGCATTTT
CASSVGLDQPQHF
>TRBD2|TRBJ2-3|TRBV5-6|NA
TGTGCCAGCAGCGAACTAGCGGGCAGCACAGATACGCAGTATTTT
CASSELAGSTDTQYF
>NA|TRBJ2-5|TRBV7-6|NA
TGTGCCAGCAGTTTCAGCCGGGGGGCGAGGGAGACCCAGTACTTC
CASSFSRGARETQYF
>NA|TRBJ1-1|TRBV5-1|NA
TGCGCCAGCAGCTTGGGGTCGTCGCAGGGGAACACTGAAGCTTTCTTT
CASSLGSSQGNTEAFF
>TRBD2|TRBJ2-1|TRBV28|NA
TGTGCCAGCAGTTTTTTGGAGCGGGGGCAATACAGTCCCCATGAGCAGTTCTTC
CASSFLERGQYSPHEQFF
>NA|TRBJ1-6|TRBV28|NA
TGTGCCAGCAGTTCCCCGGGGTTCCCCCTCCACTTT
CASSSPGFPLHF
>NA|TRBJ1-4|TRBV6-6|NA
TGTGCCAGCAGTTACCGGTCGTCGGTTGAAAAACTGTTTTTT
CASSYRSSVEKLFF
>TRBD1|TRBJ1-6|TRBV28|once
TGTGCCAGCAGCCCCGGACAGGGATTCTCTAGCTCCTATAATTCACCCCTCCACTTT
CASSPGQGFSSSYNSPLHF
>TRBD2|TRBJ2-7|TRBV2|NA
TGTGCCAGCAGTCGGCTAGCGGGAGACCACGAGCAGTACTTC
CASSRLAGDHEQYF
>NA|TRBJ2-7|TRBV18|NA
TGTGCCAGCTCACCCCCACAGGGTTCCCCCTACGAGCAGTACTTC
CASSPPQGSPYEQYF
>NA|TRBJ1-1|TRBV7-9|NA
TGTGCCAGCAGCCGACAGGAGGCCACTGAAGCTTTCTTT
CASSRQEATEAFF
>TRBD1|TRBJ1-1|TRBV19|NA
TGTGCCAGTAGTCCGACAGGGGCGGCTGAAGCTTTCTTT
CASSPTGAAEAFF